This TCR beta chain was sequenced in a study of human T cells and chemical hapten exposure. V dropped 4 bases and J dropped 0; count of bases not matched to a gene: 23. CDR3 length: 22 amino acids. This clonotype was counted only a few times. TCRdb called the RACE reads again in MiXCR, with one record for every CDR3 protein. Counted here are about 85,000 distinct CDR3 sequences, 7.5% to 9.5% occurring once; the ten biggest clones make up 2.5% to 3%. Time point of the sample: pre-sensitization, week 0. Treatment in this sample: therapeutic diphenylcyclopropenone sensitization with weekly scalp DPC. Total RNA was extracted from unfractionated whole blood.

J is TRBJ2-5 and V is TRBV12-3 or TRBV12-4; 10 positions agree with TRBD2. The source material was whole blood, sampled in connection with sensitization to the hapten diphenylcyclopropenone (DPC). This sequence originates from a man between 40 and 49 years old with alopecia areata. Some clones in this sample may be carry-over from other donors' samples. The CDR3: CASSSTLGSGLAGDSYQETQYF. The DNA for the CDR3 is TGTGCCAGCAGTTCCACGTTAGGTTCGGGGCTAGCGGGAGACTCGTACCAAGAGACCCAGTACTTC.